Listed below are T cell receptor beta chains from one sample, sequenced in a study of T cell changes during pregnancy in multiple sclerosis. TCRdb's copy holds only in-frame clones and misses some; the assay was immunoSEQ multiplex PCR. The sample has 60,000 or so clones, just under 90% seen once. The sequenced sample was peripheral blood, obtained in the first trimester of pregnancy. The receptor set was obtained from a female donor in good health, enrolled as a control in a pregnancy study. Both conserved end residues are part of each CDR3. Fields, in order: V gene, CDR3 protein.

V: TRBV9
CDR3: CASSVFPGQGIDEQYF

V: TRBV19
CDR3: CASSTRDRGNTIYF

V: TRBV4-3
CDR3: CASSQAFDSSGANVLTF

V: TRBV5-4
CDR3: CASSLMQGIKDEQFF

V: TRBV18
CDR3: CASSRSTVLNTEAFF

V: TRBV30
CDR3: CAWSVMDNSYNEQFF

V: TRBV29-1
CDR3: CSVETHRGNTEAFF

V: TRBV10-3
CDR3: CAISLQGRQSGNTIYF

V: TRBV7-2
CDR3: CASSLGKAGDGTYTQYF

V: TRBV30
CDR3: CAWSGRGMNTEAFF

V: TRBV5-5
CDR3: CASSLDVLAGYNTGELFF

V: TRBV7-9
CDR3: CASILDQNTGELFF

V: TRBV5-1
CDR3: CASSTGTSGAYNEQFF

V: TRBV12-5
CDR3: CASGLSSGNEKLFF

V: TRBV5-1
CDR3: CASSLGGAGGRTDTQYF

V: TRBV6-6
CDR3: CASSYGTDSNQPQHF

V: TRBV19
CDR3: CASRRTPNEKLFF

V: TRBV4-2
CDR3: CASSRPAGNAAGGADTQYF

V: TRBV5-4
CDR3: CASSLNKGAGGIVNEQFF

V: TRBV2
CDR3: CASRADRVLAGELFF

V: TRBV7-2
CDR3: CASSFGVLNYGYTF

V: TRBV19
CDR3: CASSISRGTAEQYF

V: TRBV6-1
CDR3: CASSEILGDRGLGPNEKLFF

V: TRBV2
CDR3: CASSPTGAAADTQYF

V: TRBV7-9
CDR3: CASSYRNLNTEAFF

V: TRBV11-2
CDR3: CASSPSREVPATF